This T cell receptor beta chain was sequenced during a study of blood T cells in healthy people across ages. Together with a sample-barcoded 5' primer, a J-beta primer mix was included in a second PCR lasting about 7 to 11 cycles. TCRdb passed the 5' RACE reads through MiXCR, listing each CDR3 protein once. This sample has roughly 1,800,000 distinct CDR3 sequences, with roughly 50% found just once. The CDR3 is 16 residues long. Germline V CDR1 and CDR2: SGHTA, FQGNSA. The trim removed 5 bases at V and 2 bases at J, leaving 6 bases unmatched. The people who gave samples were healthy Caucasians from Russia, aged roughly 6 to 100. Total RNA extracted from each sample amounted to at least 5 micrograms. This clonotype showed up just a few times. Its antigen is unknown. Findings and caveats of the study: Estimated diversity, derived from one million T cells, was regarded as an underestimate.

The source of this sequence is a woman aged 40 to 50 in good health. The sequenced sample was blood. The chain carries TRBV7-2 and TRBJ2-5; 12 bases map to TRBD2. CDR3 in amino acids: CASSAILAGGQETQYF. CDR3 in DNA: TGTGCCAGCAGCGCGATACTAGCGGGGGGACAAGAGACCCAGTACTTC.